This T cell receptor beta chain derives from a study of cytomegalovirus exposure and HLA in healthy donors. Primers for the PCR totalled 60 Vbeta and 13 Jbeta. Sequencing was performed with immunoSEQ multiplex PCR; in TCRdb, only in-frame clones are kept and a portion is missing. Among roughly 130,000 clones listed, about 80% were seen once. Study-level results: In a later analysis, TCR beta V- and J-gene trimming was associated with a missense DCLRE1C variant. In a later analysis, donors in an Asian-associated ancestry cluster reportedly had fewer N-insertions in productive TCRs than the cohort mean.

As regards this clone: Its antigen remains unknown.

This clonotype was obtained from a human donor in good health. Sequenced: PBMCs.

CDR3 sequence: CASSFQGSLLWYGYTF. CDR3 DNA sequence: TGTGCCAGCAGTTTTCAGGGTTCGTTGCTTTGGTATGGCTACACCTTC. The chain has TRBV27 and TRBJ1-2; D perhaps matches TRBD1 (5 bases). The CDR3 covers 16 residues. The germline CDR1 and CDR2 sequences are MNHEY and SMNVEV (reference sequence). V lost 3 bases and J lost 5, with 19 bases in between.